This TCR beta chain was documented in a study of blood T cell repertoires in COVID-19. Study-wide context: Sites across the United States, Italy and Spain contributed samples from acute and convalescent COVID-19.

TCRdb's copy holds only in-frame clones and misses some; the assay was immunoSEQ multiplex PCR. Of 80,000 to 100,000 clones listed, about 85% were seen once; the top ten hold about 5%. Material for sequencing was peripheral blood. The clonotype originates from a man aged 65 to 79 with acute or convalescent COVID-19.

The DNA for the CDR3 is TGTGCCAGCAGTTACTCGGCAGGCTTGAACACTGAAGCTTTCTTT. This codes for CASSYSAGLNTEAFF. The chain employs TRBV6-5 and TRBJ1-1; D is ambiguous. The CDR3 runs to 15 residues. Looked up from germline, CDR1 is MNHEY and CDR2 is SVGAGI. V was cut by 0 bases and J by 0 bases, with 8 bases left in between.